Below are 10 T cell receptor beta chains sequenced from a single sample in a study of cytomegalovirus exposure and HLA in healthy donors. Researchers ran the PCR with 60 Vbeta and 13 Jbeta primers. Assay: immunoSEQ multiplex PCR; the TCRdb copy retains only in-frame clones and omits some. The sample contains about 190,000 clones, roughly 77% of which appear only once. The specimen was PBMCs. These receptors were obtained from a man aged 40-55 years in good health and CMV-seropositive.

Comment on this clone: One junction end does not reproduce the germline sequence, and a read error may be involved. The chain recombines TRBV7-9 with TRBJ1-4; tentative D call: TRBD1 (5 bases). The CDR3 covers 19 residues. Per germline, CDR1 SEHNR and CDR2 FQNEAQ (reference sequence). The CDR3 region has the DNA TGTTCCAGCAGCCCTCCCTTCCAATTCGTTAAGGGGCCGGATGAAAAACTGTTTTTT. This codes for CSSSPPFQFVKGPDEKLFF.

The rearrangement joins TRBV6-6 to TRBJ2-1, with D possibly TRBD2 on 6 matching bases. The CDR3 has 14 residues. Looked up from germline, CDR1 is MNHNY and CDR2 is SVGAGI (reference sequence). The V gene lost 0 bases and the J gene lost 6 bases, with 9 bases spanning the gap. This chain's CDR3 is CASSYSGTGNEQFF. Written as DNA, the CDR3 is TGTGCCAGCAGTTACTCCGGGACTGGCAATGAGCAGTTCTTC.

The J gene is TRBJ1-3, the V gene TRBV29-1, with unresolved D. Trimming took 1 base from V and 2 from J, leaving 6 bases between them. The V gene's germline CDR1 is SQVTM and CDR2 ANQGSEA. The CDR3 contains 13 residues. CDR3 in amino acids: CSVEGGAGNTIYF. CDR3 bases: TGCAGCGTTGAAGGGGGAGCTGGAAACACCATATATTTT. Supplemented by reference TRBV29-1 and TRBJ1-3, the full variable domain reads SAVISQKPSRDICQRGTSLTIQCQVDSQVTMMFWYRQQPGQSLTLIATANQGSEATYESGFVIDKFPISRPNLTFSTLTVSNMSPEDSSIYLCSVEGGAGNTIYFGEGSWLTVV.

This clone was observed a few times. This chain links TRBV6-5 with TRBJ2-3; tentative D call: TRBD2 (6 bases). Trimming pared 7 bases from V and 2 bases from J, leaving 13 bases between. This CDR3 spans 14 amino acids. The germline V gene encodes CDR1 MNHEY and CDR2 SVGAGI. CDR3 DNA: TGTGCCAGCACCTGGAGGGCCCTCACAGATACGCAGTATTTT. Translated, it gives CASTWRALTDTQYF.

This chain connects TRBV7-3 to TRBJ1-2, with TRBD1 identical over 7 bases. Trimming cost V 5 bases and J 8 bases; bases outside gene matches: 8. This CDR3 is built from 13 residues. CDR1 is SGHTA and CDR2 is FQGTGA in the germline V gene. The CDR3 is CASSEQTGNGYTF. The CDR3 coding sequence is TGTGCCAGCAGCGAGCAGACAGGGAACGGCTACACCTTC.

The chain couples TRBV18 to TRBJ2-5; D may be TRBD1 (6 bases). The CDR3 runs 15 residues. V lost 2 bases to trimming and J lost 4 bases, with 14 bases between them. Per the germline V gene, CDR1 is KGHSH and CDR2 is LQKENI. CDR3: CASSPESVRGETQYF. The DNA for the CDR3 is TGTGCCAGCTCACCAGAGTCGGTCAGGGGAGAGACCCAGTACTTC.

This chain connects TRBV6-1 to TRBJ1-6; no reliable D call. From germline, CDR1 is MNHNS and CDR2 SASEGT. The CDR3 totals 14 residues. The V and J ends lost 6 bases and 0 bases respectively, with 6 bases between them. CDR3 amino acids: CASRVDSYNSPLHF. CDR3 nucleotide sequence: TGTGCCAGCAGGGTAGACTCCTATAATTCACCCCTCCACTTT.

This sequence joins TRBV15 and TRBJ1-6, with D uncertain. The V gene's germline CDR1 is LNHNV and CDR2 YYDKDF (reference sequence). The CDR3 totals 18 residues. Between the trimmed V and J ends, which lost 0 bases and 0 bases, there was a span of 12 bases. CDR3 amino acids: CATSRDLVRSSYNSPLHF. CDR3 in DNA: TGTGCCACCAGCAGAGATCTAGTTCGGAGCTCCTATAATTCACCCCTCCACTTT.

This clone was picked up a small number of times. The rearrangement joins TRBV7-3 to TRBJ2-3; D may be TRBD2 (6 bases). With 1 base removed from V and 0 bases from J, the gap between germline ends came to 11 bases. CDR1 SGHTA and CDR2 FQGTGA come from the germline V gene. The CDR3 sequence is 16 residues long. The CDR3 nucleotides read TGTGCCAGCAGCTTAATCGGGGCGGGGAGCACAGATACGCAGTATTTT. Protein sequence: CASSLIGAGSTDTQYF.

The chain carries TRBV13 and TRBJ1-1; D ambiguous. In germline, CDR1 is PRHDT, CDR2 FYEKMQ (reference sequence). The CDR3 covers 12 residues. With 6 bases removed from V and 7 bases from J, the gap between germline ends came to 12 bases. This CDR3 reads CASRRESGEAFF. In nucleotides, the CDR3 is TGTGCCAGCAGGCGGGAATCAGGTGAAGCTTTCTTT.